This T cell receptor beta chain stems from a study of OX40 agonist ivuxolimab in advanced cancers. Turning to the study itself: Patients with hepatocellular carcinoma, melanoma, renal cell or head and neck cancer made up the dose-escalation patients. The eligibility criteria allowed prior anti-PD-1, anti-PD-L1 or anti-CTLA-4 therapy, and 40% had some.

Study findings and constraints: Patients with a partial response at 0.1-3.0 mg/kg had among the lowest clonal expansion. The work left the antigen specificity of expanded peripheral T cells undetermined.

The assay was immunoSEQ multiplex PCR, and TCRdb's table has in-frame clones only and misses some. The sample holds approximately 75,000 clones, over 65% seen once. CDR3 length equals 14 residues. The germline V and J ends were trimmed by 1 base and 5 bases, with 11 bases remaining between them. Germline CDR1 and CDR2: LGHNA and YSLEER. Details on this clone: Its antigen is not known.

The origin of this receptor is an adult with an advanced solid tumor such as melanoma, head and neck, liver or kidney cancer. Specimen: CD4+ or CD8+ T cells sorted from blood, collected in a trial of the OX40 agonist ivuxolimab. V and J are TRBV4-3 and TRBJ2-5, with D maybe TRBD1 (5 bases). CDR3 sequence: CASSQVYRTETQYF. CDR3 bases: TGCGCCAGCAGCCAAGTTTACAGGACGGAGACCCAGTACTTC.